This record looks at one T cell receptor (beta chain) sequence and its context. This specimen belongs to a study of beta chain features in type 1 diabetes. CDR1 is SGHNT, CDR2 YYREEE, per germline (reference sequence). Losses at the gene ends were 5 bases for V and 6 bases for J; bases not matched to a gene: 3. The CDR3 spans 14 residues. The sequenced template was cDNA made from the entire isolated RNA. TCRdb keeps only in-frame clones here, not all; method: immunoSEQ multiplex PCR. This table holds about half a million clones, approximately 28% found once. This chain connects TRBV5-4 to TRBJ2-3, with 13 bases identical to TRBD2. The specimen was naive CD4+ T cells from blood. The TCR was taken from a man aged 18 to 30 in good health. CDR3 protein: CASRSLAGGDTQYF. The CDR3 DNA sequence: TGTGCCAGCAGATCACTAGCGGGAGGGGATACGCAGTATTTT.